Below are 2 T cell receptor beta chains sequenced from a single sample in a study of cytotoxic CD8 clonotypes in ibrutinib-treated CLL. This table comes from immunoSEQ multiplex PCR, and its TCRdb copy is limited to in-frame clones, with some not included. The sample lists 70,000 to 80,000 clones, over 80% occurring once. This specimen was PBMCs, taken after 24 months of ibrutinib treatment. Receptor source: a human donor with chronic lymphocytic leukemia.

This clone was seen just once. The V call is TRBV5-1, the J call TRBJ2-2, with 8 bases lining up with TRBD1. CDR3 length equals 16 residues. Germline V gives CDR1 SGHRS, CDR2 YFSETQ. The junction had 9 bases not matched to a gene; V was cut back by 7 bases and J by 1 base. CDR3 region: CASSEGTGLNTGELFF. CDR3 bases: TGCGCCAGCTCAGAAGGGACAGGCCTGAACACCGGGGAGCTGTTTTTT.

A note on this clone: At one of its ends the junction is not consistent with the germline gene, which may arise from a read error. The chain joins TRBV11-1 to TRBJ1-2; D gene ambiguous. Germline CDR1 reads SGHAT; CDR2 reads FQDESV (reference sequence). The CDR3 is 15 amino acids. The chain's CDR3 is CASSAANKAGKTYGF. The CDR3 DNA sequence: TGTGCCAGCAGCGCCGCAAATAAGGCTGGAAAAACCTATGGCTTC.